A single sample gave rise to the 25 T cell receptor beta chains below, sequenced in a study of cytomegalovirus exposure and HLA in healthy donors (dated by TCRdb to the late 2010s). The library relied on the immunoSEQ multiplex PCR assay. The multiplex PCR relied on a mix of 60 forward primers for TCR Vbeta segments and 13 reverse primers for TCR Jbeta segments. TCRdb's version of the immuneACCESS table is confined to in-frame rearrangements and falls short of the full clone set. An unresolved V gene accounts for under half of the shortfall where checked; the remainder is of unknown origin. Present in this sample are roughly 130,000 clones, around 75% of which were seen just once. Over 3% of the sample is held by the ten biggest clonotypes. Sequenced input: PBMCs. These receptors originate from a female donor in good health and CMV-seronegative.

The chain links TRBV2 to TRBJ1-3; D might be TRBD1 (6 bases). The ends were cut back, 5 bases at V and 4 bases at J, with 9 bases in the middle. Germline loops: CDR1 SNHLY, CDR2 FYNNEI. This CDR3 spans 13 amino acids. This CDR3 reads CASSTGLGNTIYF. The CDR3 DNA reads TGTGCCAGCAGTACAGGGTTGGGAAACACCATATATTTT.

The chain combines TRBV7-3 with TRBJ2-7, with D possibly matching TRBD1 (5 bases). Between the trimmed V and J ends, which lost 5 bases and 0 bases, there was a span of 11 bases. This CDR3 region has 14 residues. Germline V gene sequence: CDR1 SGHTA, CDR2 FQGTGA. CDR3 in amino acids: CASSPTQGSYEQYF. CDR3 bases: TGTGCCAGCAGCCCCACCCAGGGCTCCTACGAGCAGTACTTC.

The chain joins TRBV7-9 to TRBJ2-7, with 8 bases fitting TRBD1. Germline V gene data show CDR1 as SEHNR and CDR2 as FQNEAQ (reference sequence). The CDR3 loop spans 16 amino acids. V trimming: 5 bases; J trimming: 6 bases; junction bases outside the gene matches: 15. The CDR3 reads CASSPRPVTGVSEQYF. For the CDR3, the DNA is TGTGCCAGCAGCCCCCGGCCCGTGACAGGGGTCAGCGAGCAGTACTTC. The entire variable domain, with the rest obtained from reference TRBV7-9 and TRBJ2-7, is as follows: DTGVSQNPRHKITKRGQNVTFRCDPISEHNRLYWYRQTLGQGPEFLTYFQNEAQLEKSRLLSDRFSAERPKGSFSTLEIQRTEQGDSAMYLCASSPRPVTGVSEQYFGPGTRLTVT.

This chain uses TRBV12-5 with TRBJ2-3; 9 nucleotides align to TRBD1. The CDR3 is 14 residues long. J lost 10 bases, V lost 0 bases, and 5 bases had no gene match. Germline assignment: CDR1 LGHNT and CDR2 FRNRAP. The CDR3 region has the DNA TGTGCTAGTGGTTTGGTACGGGGACAGGGAGCGCAGTATTTT. Residues: CASGLVRGQGAQYF.

The rearrangement links TRBV4-3 to TRBJ2-3, with D perhaps TRBD2 (5 bases). The CDR3 has 16 amino acids. Trimming cost V 4 bases and J 2 bases, with 16 bases left between them. The germline gives CDR1 LGHNA, CDR2 YSLEER. The CDR3 DNA follows: TGCGCCAGCAGCCTCCGGACTTTATTCGACACAGATACGCAGTATTTT. Encoded protein: CASSLRTLFDTDTQYF.

This clone has just a few counts. This chain connects TRBV7-2 to TRBJ2-3; 7 nucleotides align to TRBD2. The CDR3 runs 15 residues. Trimming cost V 5 bases and J 3 bases; bases outside gene matches: 8. CDR1 and CDR2 from the germline V gene are SGHTA and FQGNSA. The CDR3 loop is CASSLGRADTDTQYF. The CDR3 nucleotides are TGTGCCAGCAGCCTGGGGAGGGCCGATACAGATACGCAGTATTTT.

The chain uses TRBV5-6 and TRBJ2-1, with 8 bases identical to TRBD1. The germline gives CDR1 SGHDT, CDR2 YYEEEE. This CDR3 is 15 amino acids long. Trimming cost V 0 bases and J 9 bases; bases outside gene matches: 8. Here the CDR3 DNA reads TGTGCCAGCAGCTTGGCGGTCGGACAGGGTGGTGAGCAGTTCTTC. This translates into CASSLAVGQGGEQFF.

CDR3 region: CASSLVASGEQYF. The CDR3 DNA sequence: TGTGCCAGCAGCTTAGTGGCTAGCGGGGAGCAGTACTTC. The chain links TRBV11-2 to TRBJ2-7; 8 bases are a match to TRBD2. Germline CDR1 reads SGHAT; CDR2 reads FQNNGV. There are 13 residues in the CDR3. J was trimmed by 7 bases and V by 1 base; bases with no gene match: 3.

The CDR3 protein is CASSLEQGIPYEQYF. For the CDR3, the DNA is TGTGCCAGCAGCTTAGAGCAGGGGATCCCCTACGAGCAGTACTTC. The chain combines TRBV7-9 with TRBJ2-7; D perhaps matches TRBD1 (6 bases). There are 15 residues in the CDR3. From germline, CDR1 is SEHNR and CDR2 FQNEAQ (reference sequence). V lost 1 base and J lost 2, with 12 bases in between.

This clone appeared a few times. The CDR3 loop reads CASSPMEFRGWTEAFF. CDR3 bases: TGTGCCAGCAGCCCTATGGAATTTAGGGGGTGGACTGAAGCTTTCTTT. The chain has TRBV5-6 and TRBJ1-1, with D tentatively TRBD1 (6 bases). V was cut by 4 bases and J by 5 bases, with 21 bases left in between. Germline V gene data show CDR1 as SGHDT and CDR2 as YYEEEE. The CDR3 length is 16 residues.

The J gene is TRBJ1-1, the V gene TRBV4-3; 7 positions match TRBD1. The CDR3 has 16 residues. The ends lost 4 bases at V and 3 bases at J; junction bases unmatched: 11. CDR1 and CDR2 from the germline V gene are LGHNA and YSLEER. The CDR3 DNA follows: TGCGCCAGCAGCCGCCAAGTGGGCACAGGGGACACTGAAGCTTTCTTT. It yields the protein CASSRQVGTGDTEAFF.

The chain is built from TRBV5-4 and TRBJ2-7; 15 positions match TRBD2. Losses at the gene ends were 4 bases for V and 3 bases for J; bases not matched to a gene: 8. Per the germline V gene, CDR1 is SGHNT and CDR2 is YYREEE (reference sequence). This CDR3 comprises 17 residues. In DNA, the CDR3 is TGTGCCAGCAGCCTACGGACTAGCGGGAGGGGGCTCTACGAGCAGTACTTC. It translates to CASSLRTSGRGLYEQYF.

The chain is built from TRBV11-2 and TRBJ2-3; 14 bases are shared with TRBD2. With V trimmed by 0 bases and J by 5 bases, 13 bases remained unmatched. The CDR3 extends over 20 amino acids. Germline CDR1 and CDR2: SGHAT and FQNNGV. As DNA, the CDR3 is TGTGCCAGCAGCTTAGAACCCGCCCTGGGACTAGCGGGGGCGGGAGATACGCAGTATTTT. Translated: CASSLEPALGLAGAGDTQYF.

This chain links TRBV6-5 with TRBJ1-2; no clear D. V was pared by 6 bases and J by 8 bases, with 16 bases between. Germline-derived CDR1 and CDR2 are MNHEY and SVGAGI. The CDR3 sequence is 13 residues long. In DNA form, the CDR3 reads TGTGCCAGCAGGGACTACAATAGAATCGGCTACACCTTC. It is translated as CASRDYNRIGYTF.

The chain joins TRBV6-5 to TRBJ2-7; TRBD1 matches 10 bases. This CDR3 has 13 residues. V lost 7 bases and J lost 6; bases outside the gene matches: 6. Germline lookup yields CDR1 MNHEY and CDR2 SVGAGI. CDR3 sequence (DNA): TGTGCCAGCAACCGGGACAGGGGAGCCGAGCAGTACTTC. Encoded protein: CASNRDRGAEQYF.

In this sample, this clone turned up a few times. The rearrangement uses TRBV19 and TRBJ1-6; TRBD1 agrees at 7 bases. The CDR3 runs 13 residues. V lost 6 bases to trimming and J lost 10 bases; unmatched junction nucleotides: 6. Germline CDR1 is LNHDA and CDR2 is SQIVND (reference sequence). CDR3 in amino acids: CASSKGARSPLHF. Written as DNA, the CDR3 is TGTGCCAGTAGCAAGGGGGCCAGATCACCCCTCCACTTT.

The chain carries TRBV7-9 and TRBJ2-1, with 9 bases fitting TRBD2. CDR1 is SEHNR, CDR2 FQNEAQ, per germline (reference sequence). This CDR3 comprises 14 residues. The V and J ends lost 2 bases and 8 bases, in that order; junction bases with no gene match: 4. DNA of the CDR3: TGTGCCAGCAGCTTAATAGCGGGAGCTCATGAGCAGTTCTTC. This encodes CASSLIAGAHEQFF.

V gene TRBV6-5 combines with J gene TRBJ1-1; 7 bases line up with TRBD1. This CDR3 has 14 amino acids. Germline V gene data show CDR1 as MNHEY and CDR2 as SVGAGI. The V segment lost 4 bases and the J segment 5 bases; nucleotides outside the gene matches: 7. In DNA form, the CDR3 reads TGTGCCAGCAGTTCACAGGGGAGCAGGACTGAAGCTTTCTTT. It codes for CASSSQGSRTEAFF.

A remark on this clone: The same CDR3 can be traced to other DNA sequences in this sample. The chain employs TRBV7-2 and TRBJ2-7, with 12 bases matching TRBD2. The CDR3 has 15 residues. The V and J ends lost 5 bases and 7 bases, in that order; junction bases with no gene match: 9. CDR1 and CDR2 (germline): SGHTA, FQGNSA. CDR3 residues: CASSAGLAGRGEQYF. The CDR3 DNA reads as TGTGCCAGCAGCGCCGGACTAGCGGGGAGAGGGGAGCAGTACTTC.

Only one count was recorded for this clone. This chain uses TRBV30 with TRBJ2-6; TRBD2 agrees at 7 bases. The CDR3 covers 18 residues. The germline V gene encodes CDR1 GTSNPN and CDR2 SVGIG (reference sequence). Germline trimming cut 3 bases from V and 2 bases from J; bases unmatched to any gene: 13. The CDR3 DNA is TGTGCCTGGAGCGCTTGGGGGGAGGGGTTGCCTGGGGCCAACGTCCTGACTTTC. Encoded protein: CAWSAWGEGLPGANVLTF.

This clone was seen only a few times. This sequence joins TRBV5-4 and TRBJ2-1; 10 bases are a match to TRBD2. The CDR3 extends over 16 amino acids. Per the germline V gene, CDR1 is SGHNT and CDR2 is YYREEE (reference sequence). V lost 4 bases and J lost 8; bases outside the gene matches: 12. CDR3 coding DNA: TGTGCCAGCAGCCGACTAGCGGGCTCTATGTTGCATGAGCAGTTCTTC. It codes for CASSRLAGSMLHEQFF.

J is TRBJ2-3 and V is TRBV12-5, with 10 bases matching TRBD2. Germline V lookup: CDR1 LGHNT, CDR2 FRNRAP. The CDR3 has 15 residues. V trimming: 5 bases; J trimming: 2 bases; junction bases outside the gene matches: 4. The DNA of the CDR3 is TGTGCTAGTGGTCCTAGCGGGAGTGCCACAGATACGCAGTATTTT. This codes for CASGPSGSATDTQYF. The full variable domain, its missing parts supplied by reference TRBV12-5 and TRBJ2-3, is DARVTQTPRHKVTEMGQEVTMRCQPILGHNTVFWYRQTMMQGLELLAYFRNRAPLDDSGMPKDRFSAEMPDATLATLKIQPSEPRDSAVYFCASGPSGSATDTQYFGPGTRLTVL.

This chain joins TRBV6-6 and TRBJ2-7, with D possibly matching TRBD1 (6 bases). The CDR3 has 15 residues. Per the germline V gene, CDR1 is MNHNY and CDR2 is SVGAGI (reference sequence). V dropped 5 bases and J dropped 7 bases, with 21 bases sitting between them. This chain's CDR3 is CASSMPGQGAGEQYF. CDR3 nucleotides: TGTGCCAGCAGTATGCCGGGACAAGGGGCGGGTGAGCAGTACTTC.

V usage is TRBV25-1 and J usage is TRBJ2-7; no clear D. CDR3 length: 14 amino acids. Germline assignment: CDR1 MGHDK and CDR2 SYGVNS. The V end lost 9 bases, the J end lost 2 bases, and 17 bases lay between the germline ends. The CDR3 is CASSTSGRTYEQYF. The DNA of the CDR3 is TGTGCCAGTTCTACGTCGGGTCGGACCTACGAGCAGTACTTC.

The chain combines TRBV5-8 with TRBJ2-1; TRBD2 agrees at 15 bases. Germline assignment: CDR1 SGHTS and CDR2 YDEGEE. V dropped 4 bases and J dropped 6; count of bases not matched to a gene: 2. The CDR3 sequence is 15 residues long. CDR3 DNA sequence: TGTGCCAGCAGCAGGACTAGCGGGAGGGCCAATGAGCAGTTCTTC. This codes for CASSRTSGRANEQFF.